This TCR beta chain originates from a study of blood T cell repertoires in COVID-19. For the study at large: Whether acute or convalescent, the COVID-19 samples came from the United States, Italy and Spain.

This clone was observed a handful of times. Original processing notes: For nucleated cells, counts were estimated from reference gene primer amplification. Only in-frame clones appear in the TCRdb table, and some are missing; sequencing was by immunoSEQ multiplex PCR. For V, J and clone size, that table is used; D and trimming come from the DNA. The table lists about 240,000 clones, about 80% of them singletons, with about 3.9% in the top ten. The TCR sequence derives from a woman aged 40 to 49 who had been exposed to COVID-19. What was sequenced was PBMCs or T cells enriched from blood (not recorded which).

The CDR3 nucleotides are TGTGCCAGTAGTATTGACGGGACAGGGGGCGCCGGTCGCTATGGCTACACCTTC. It codes for CASSIDGTGGAGRYGYTF. The chain carries TRBV19 and TRBJ1-2; 12 nucleotides line up with TRBD1. Germline values: CDR1 LNHDA, CDR2 SQIVND (reference sequence). The ends lost 3 bases at V and 4 bases at J; junction bases unmatched: 12. The CDR3 is made up of 18 amino acids.